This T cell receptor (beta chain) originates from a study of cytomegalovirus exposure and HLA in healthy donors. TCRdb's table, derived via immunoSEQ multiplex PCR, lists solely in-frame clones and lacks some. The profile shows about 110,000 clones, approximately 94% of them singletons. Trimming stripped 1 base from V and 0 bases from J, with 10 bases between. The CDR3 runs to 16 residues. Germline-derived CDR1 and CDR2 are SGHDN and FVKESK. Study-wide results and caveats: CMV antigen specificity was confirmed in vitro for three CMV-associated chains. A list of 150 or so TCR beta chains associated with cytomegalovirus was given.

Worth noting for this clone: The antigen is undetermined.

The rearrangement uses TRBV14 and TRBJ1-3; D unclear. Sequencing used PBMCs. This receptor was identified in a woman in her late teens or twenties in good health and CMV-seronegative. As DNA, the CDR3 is TGTGCCAGCAGCCAAGTCGCCCGGGTCTCTGGAAACACCATATATTTT. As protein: CASSQVARVSGNTIYF. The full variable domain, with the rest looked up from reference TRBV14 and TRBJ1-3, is EAGVTQFPSHSVIEKGQTVTLRCDPISGHDNLYWYRRVMGKEIKFLLHFVKESKQDESGMPNNRFLAERTGGTYSTLKVQPAELEDSGVYFCASSQVARVSGNTIYFGEGSWLTVV.